This TCR beta chain was recovered during a study of blood T cell repertoires in COVID-19. Profiling relied on immunoSEQ multiplex PCR, and the TCRdb table lists in-frame clones only, not all of them. The table records roughly 260,000 clones, 91% of them present only once. The CDR3 totals 18 residues. Per the germline V gene, CDR1 is SGHDT and CDR2 is YYEEEE. With respect to this clone: The germline gene is not matched at one end of the junction; a read error may be the cause.

This TCR was recovered from a human donor in a cohort exposed to, infected with or recovered from COVID-19 (not recorded which). The donor label of this sample is uncertain. Sequenced material: PBMCs or T cells enriched from blood (not recorded which). The chain combines TRBV5-6 with TRBJ2-3; the match to TRBD1 covers 10 bases. The CDR3 bases are TGCGCCAGCAGCTTGGGGGGGACAGGGGCCTTTAGCACAGATACGCAGTATTTT. Protein sequence: CASSLGGTGAFSTDTQYF.